This TCR beta chain was retrieved from a study of regulatory T cells in long-lasting Graves disease. Overall study results and limits: Persistent disease favored TRBV28, TRBJ1-2 and TRBJ2-5.

As for time point: newly diagnosed GD, antithyroid drugs for less than 3 months. PBMCs provided the RNA from which the TCR library was made. This clonotype showed up many times. Antigen unknown. CDR3 regions were amplified by Arm-PCR using iRepertoire HTBI primers to build TCR beta libraries. In the study's own analysis: Identified across the samples were some 62 TRBV segments and over twelve TRBJ segments. In TCRdb, the multiplex PCR reads were re-called with MiXCR into one record per CDR3 protein. The V and J calls were determined by TCRdb, not by the authors. The data show fewer than 550,000 distinct CDR3 sequences, 16% seen once. This CDR3 has 12 amino acids. V lost 1 base and J lost 10, with 10 bases in between. Germline V gives CDR1 ENHRY, CDR2 SYGVKD. The sample was also linked to a second study, of T cells in Graves' hyperthyroidism and ophthalmopathy. That study adds: Stable hyperthyroidism was told apart from ophthalmopathy by a model built on 13 V-J features.

The J gene is TRBJ1-2, the V gene TRBV10-3; D call uncertain. The input for sequencing was peripheral blood mononuclear cells (PBMCs), taken at new diagnosis, from a patient treated with antithyroid drugs. The source is a woman aged 35-65 years with Graves disease. The CDR3 DNA reads TGTGCCATCAGTGAGTTTGAGGGAAACTACACCTTC. Translation gives CAISEFEGNYTF.